This T cell receptor (beta chain) was recovered during a study of T cells in Graves' hyperthyroidism and ophthalmopathy. RNA transcripts served as the template for amplifying TCR beta CDR3 regions. In the first-round RT-PCR of the TCR CDR3, the HTBI primer set was used. TCRdb ran MiXCR on the multiplex PCR reads and lists one entry per CDR3 protein. The sample contains about 600,000 distinct CDR3 sequences, approximately 14% of which appear only once. CDR3 length: 18 residues. Germline CDR1 is SGHTA and CDR2 is FQGTGA. V was clipped by 4 bases and J by 6 bases; unmatched bases: 14. On this clonotype itself: Its antigen is currently unknown.

General study results and limits: Separation of ophthalmopathy from stable hyperthyroidism was achieved by a 13 V-J model. Appearing also in blood were most of the thyroid clonotypes expanded above 0.001.

Disease duration was under 3 months in the ophthalmopathy patients, who also had a Clinical Activity Score of at least 3 and a NOSPECS grade of at least 4. Investigators excluded patients with uncontrolled infection, other autoimmune disease, pregnancy or lactation. The source material was blood. The chain is built from TRBV7-3 and TRBJ2-1; TRBD2 aligns across 11 bases. The sequence was collected from a woman in her fifties or sixties with Graves' ophthalmopathy. The CDR3 is CASSYGTRLAGGGNEQFF. DNA of the CDR3: TGTGCCAGCAGCTACGGGACTAGATTAGCGGGGGGGGGCAATGAGCAGTTCTTC.